This T cell receptor (beta chain) appears in the sequencing data of a study of blood T cell repertoires in COVID-19. Study-level background: Samples representing acute and convalescent COVID-19 were sourced from the United States, Italy and Spain. PBMCs, B-cell-depleted T cells, or T cells provided the cDNA or gDNA that made up the material.

V shed 4 bases and J shed 1 base, with 17 bases lying between them. The germline V gene encodes CDR1 SGHRS and CDR2 YFSETQ. The CDR3 sequence is 16 residues long. Some clones are missing from TCRdb's copy, which holds only in-frame ones; the method was immunoSEQ multiplex PCR. The sample holds 60,000 to 70,000 clones; 65% to 90% are singletons and the top ten take more than 20%. Sequences were obtained from peripheral blood. The chain couples TRBV5-1 to TRBJ1-2, with D perhaps TRBD1 (5 bases). The clonotype was recovered from a man over 45 with acute or convalescent COVID-19. This CDR3 reads CASSPGTLALNYGYTF. CDR3 coding DNA: TGCGCCAGCAGCCCCGGGACTCTGGCCCTTAACTATGGCTACACCTTC.